This is a list of T cell receptor beta chains from one sample in a study of T cell clonotyping in hematopoietic cell transplantation. Method: immunoSEQ multiplex PCR; TCRdb's copy keeps in-frame clones and lacks some. This sample has approximately 75,000 clones, with roughly 94% found just once. Sequencing was done on a sample of peripheral blood mononuclear cells. These receptors were obtained from a man aged 50 to 60 in good health. Some clones in this sample may be carry-over from other donors' samples. The CDR3 runs from the conserved cysteine through the conserved F or W. A D gene is named only where the DNA matches it firmly. Expanded clones get a size class; other rows say once, few or many, or leave the size out.

V gene	D gene	clone size	J gene	CDR3 DNA	CDR3 protein
TRBV4-2	-	-	TRBJ2-1	TGTGCCAGCAGCCAAGATATAGACGATGAGCAGTTCTTC	CASSQDIDDEQFF
TRBV2	TRBD2	-	TRBJ2-1	TGTGCCAGCAGTTCCCTAGCGGGGGGGCGGGATGAGCAGTTCTTC	CASSSLAGGRDEQFF
TRBV25-1	-	-	TRBJ2-2	TGTGCCAGCAGTGGGCAGGCCACCGGGGAGCTGTTTTTT	CASSGQATGELFF
TRBV10-3	-	-	TRBJ2-5	TGTGCCATCAGTGAGTCGAGGGACCCCCAGGAGACCCAGTACTTC	CAISESRDPQETQYF
TRBV6-5	TRBD1	-	TRBJ1-2	TGTGCCAGCAACAAGCCCGGGACAGGGACCGGCTACACCTTC	CASNKPGTGTGYTF
TRBV13	-	-	TRBJ1-2	TGTGCCAGCAGCTTAGGTGTGCGGGGTAACTATGGCTACACCTTC	CASSLGVRGNYGYTF
TRBV6-1	-	-	TRBJ2-7	TGTGCCAGCAGTGTAAGGGACGGCTACGAGCAGTACTTC	CASSVRDGYEQYF
TRBV10-3	TRBD2	-	TRBJ2-5	TGTGCCATCAGTGAGTCGGGGGGGGAAGAGACCCAGTACTTC	CAISESGGEETQYF
TRBV27	-	-	TRBJ1-1	TGTGCCAGCAGTTTGTTTGGGGAGAACACTGAAGCTTTCTTT	CASSLFGENTEAFF
TRBV6-6	-	-	TRBJ2-7	TGTGCCAGCAGTTTAACTTTTCTTAGCTCGGGGGAGCAGTACTTC	CASSLTFLSSGEQYF
TRBV28	-	-	TRBJ2-7	TGTGCCAGCAGTTTATCCGGGGATTCCTACGAGCAGTACTTC	CASSLSGDSYEQYF
TRBV10-2	-	-	TRBJ2-6	TGCGCCAGCAGTGAGGGCAGTGGGGTTACGGGGGCCAACGTCCTGACTTTC	CASSEGSGVTGANVLTF
TRBV4-1	-	-	TRBJ1-1	TGCGCCAGCAGCCAAGGGACACAGGGTTACACTGAAGCTTTCTTT	CASSQGTQGYTEAFF
TRBV6-5	-	-	TRBJ1-2	TGTGCCAGCAGTTACTCCACGGCCCTGGGAGTCTATGGCTACACCTTC	CASSYSTALGVYGYTF
TRBV6-5	-	-	TRBJ2-7	TGTGCCAGCAGCCGAGGTACTTCCGGGGGCTACGAGCAGTACTTC	CASSRGTSGGYEQYF
TRBV5-1	-	-	TRBJ1-4	TGCGCCAGCAGCTTGGCGGCAGCGGGGAGCGAAAAACTGTTTTTT	CASSLAAAGSEKLFF
TRBV28	TRBD1	-	TRBJ1-2	TGTGCCAGCAGTTTACCAGATAACGCCCCCTCTGATACAGGGGATGATTATGGCTACACCTTC	CASSLPDNAPSDTGDDYGYTF
TRBV6-1	TRBD1	-	TRBJ1-2	TGTGCCAGCAGGGTAGGCCCGGGACAGGGTACCGTCTACACCTTC	CASRVGPGQGTVYTF
TRBV14	-	-	TRBJ2-7	TGTGCCAGCAGCCAAGCCCTGCGTGGGGGGCTTCTCTACGAGCAGTACTTC	CASSQALRGGLLYEQYF
TRBV7-9	-	-	TRBJ2-6	TGTGCCAGCAGCTTGGGGCGAGACAGTACTTACTCTGGGGCCAACGTCCTGACTTTC	CASSLGRDSTYSGANVLTF
TRBV4-1	-	-	TRBJ2-7	TGCGCCAGCAGCGGGCCCCAGGGAGCCTACGAGCAGTACTTC	CASSGPQGAYEQYF
TRBV5-1	-	-	TRBJ1-6	TGCGCCAGCAGCTCCTCAGACAGCTACGATTCACCCCTCCACTTT	CASSSSDSYDSPLHF
TRBV7-3	-	-	TRBJ1-1	TGTGCCAGCAGCCTACAGGATAACACTGAAGCTTTCTTT	CASSLQDNTEAFF
TRBV11-1	-	-	TRBJ2-7	TGTGCCAGCAGCTTAGGGGAAGGAGTCTACGAGCAGTACTTC	CASSLGEGVYEQYF
TRBV29-1	TRBD1	-	TRBJ1-1	TGCAGCGTTCATCTAGGGACAGGCGGAAAAGCTTTCTTT	CSVHLGTGGKAFF
TRBV5-6	TRBD2	once	TRBJ2-1	TGTGCCAGCAGCTTGGAAAGGGGACTAGCGGGGGGTATAAATGAGCAGTTCTTC	CASSLERGLAGGINEQFF
TRBV4-1	TRBD2	-	TRBJ2-7	TGCGCCAGCAGCCAAGGACTAGCTAGGTCCTACGAGCAGTACTTC	CASSQGLARSYEQYF
TRBV2	-	-	TRBJ2-1	TGTGCCAGCAGTGAGGAACGAAAGCAGTTCTTC	CASSEERKQFF
TRBV6-5	-	once	TRBJ2-1	TGTGCCAGCAGTTACTCGGGTGCAGGTGAGCAGTTCTTC	CASSYSGAGEQFF
TRBV6-5	-	-	TRBJ1-5	TGTGCCAGCAGTTCCGGGGGGTTCAATCAGCCCCAGCATTTT	CASSSGGFNQPQHF
TRBV27	TRBD1	once	TRBJ1-2	TGTGCCAGCAGCCAGACAGGGAGAGGTGGCTACACCTTC	CASSQTGRGGYTF
TRBV27	-	-	TRBJ2-7	TGTGCCAGCAGTTTGCAAGGGCACTACGAGCAGTACTTC	CASSLQGHYEQYF
TRBV27	-	-	TRBJ2-7	TGTGCCACCCAGGGCAGCGACTCCTACGAGCAGTACTTC	CATQGSDSYEQYF
TRBV4-3	TRBD1	-	TRBJ2-7	TGCGCCAGCAGCCAAGACAGGGGCAGGGGGTCCTACGAGCAGTACTTC	CASSQDRGRGSYEQYF
TRBV5-5	-	-	TRBJ2-3	TGTGCCAGCAGCCCGGACGGAAGCACAGATACGCAGTATTTT	CASSPDGSTDTQYF
TRBV7-2	TRBD1	-	TRBJ1-2	TGTGCCAGCAGCTTTCAGGGGGCGGGTGGCTACACCTTC	CASSFQGAGGYTF
TRBV28	TRBD2	-	TRBJ2-7	TGTGCCAGCACCGGGGGGTTGGCCGACGAGCAGTACTTC	CASTGGLADEQYF
TRBV6-5	-	-	TRBJ1-2	TGTGCCAGCAGTTACTCTACCCCTAACTATGGCTACACCTTC	CASSYSTPNYGYTF
TRBV5-1	-	-	TRBJ1-6	TGCGCCAGCAGCTTGGTTGCAGGGTTTGGGAGTTCACCCCTCCACTTT	CASSLVAGFGSSPLHF
TRBV15	-	-	TRBJ2-7	TGTGCCACCAGCAGAGTGGGCAGGGAAGAGCAGTACTTC	CATSRVGREEQYF
TRBV5-5	-	-	TRBJ1-1	TGTGCCAGCACCCACTCCTTAGGCAGGACTGAAGCTTTCTTT	CASTHSLGRTEAFF
TRBV11-2	TRBD1	once	TRBJ1-2	TGTGCCAGCAGCAAAAGGTCGTTGGGGACAGAGGTTTACTATGGCTACACCTTC	CASSKRSLGTEVYYGYTF
TRBV6-6	-	-	TRBJ1-6	TGTGCCAGCAGAGACGGGGACTCCTATAATTCACCCCTCCACTTT	CASRDGDSYNSPLHF
TRBV2	-	-	TRBJ2-3	TGTGCCAGCAGCGATCTCGGAGATACGCAGTATTTT	CASSDLGDTQYF
TRBV28	-	-	TRBJ2-7	TGTGCCAGCGGCGTTAACTCCTACGAGCAGTACTTC	CASGVNSYEQYF
TRBV6-6	-	once	TRBJ1-1	TGTGCCAGCAGCCTCGAGGGGGGTAACACTGAAGCTTTCTTT	CASSLEGGNTEAFF
TRBV27	-	-	TRBJ1-1	TGTGCCAGCAGCCTTCAGGGTAGGGAGAACACTGAAGCTTTCTTT	CASSLQGRENTEAFF
TRBV5-6	-	-	TRBJ2-7	TGTGCCAGCAGCTTGCCAACGGGGTCTGGCTACGAGCAGTACTTC	CASSLPTGSGYEQYF
TRBV20-1	-	-	TRBJ1-1	TGCAGTGCTAGTAGTTCCAGGGAAGCTTTCTTT	CSASSSREAFF
TRBV6-5	TRBD1	-	TRBJ1-6	TGTGCCAGCAGGGAGACAGGGAGATCACCCCTCCACTTT	CASRETGRSPLHF
TRBV15	-	-	TRBJ2-2	TGTGCCACCAGCAGAGATCGTTTCCCCAAGAACACCGGGGAGCTGTTTTTT	CATSRDRFPKNTGELFF
TRBV6-1	-	-	TRBJ1-5	TGTGCCAGCAGTGAAGGGGGTGGGACGGCCGGGTGGCCCCAGCATTTT	CASSEGGGTAGWPQHF
TRBV9	-	once	TRBJ2-1	TGTGCCAGCAGCGAAACCTACAATGAGCAGTTCTTC	CASSETYNEQFF
TRBV7-8	-	medium-sized	TRBJ2-1	TGTGCCAGCAGCTTATTTGGGGGTCAGTCCTACAATGAGCAGTTCTTC	CASSLFGGQSYNEQFF
TRBV25-1	-	-	TRBJ2-2	TGTGCCAGCAGTGAAACGCTCGGGGTCACCGGGGAGCTGTTTTTT	CASSETLGVTGELFF